This T cell receptor (beta chain) was sequenced for a study of regulatory T cells in long-lasting Graves disease. Specified time point: persistent/refractory GD, antithyroid drugs over 5 years with positive TRAb. Extracted PBMC RNA gave rise to the TCR library. In its sample, this clonotype was seen a few times. Building the TCR beta libraries relied on iRepertoire HTBI primers, and CDR3 regions underwent Arm-PCR. Using its own MiXCR run on the multiplex PCR reads, TCRdb lists one record per CDR3 protein. The sample carries 650,000 to 850,000 distinct CDR3 sequences, around 30% recorded once. This receptor was obtained from a female donor with Graves disease. This material consisted of peripheral blood mononuclear cells (PBMCs), taken when the disease was refractory, from a patient treated with antithyroid drugs.

CDR3 sequence reads: CASSQEVLPLHF. DNA of the CDR3: TGTGCCAGCAGTCAGGAGGTTTTACCCCTCCACTTT. This sequence joins TRBV6-1 and TRBJ1-6; no firm D call. The length of the CDR3 is 12 residues. V was trimmed by 5 bases and J by 12 bases, leaving 11 bases between them. The germline V gene encodes CDR1 MNHNS and CDR2 SASEGT.